Listed below are T cell receptor beta chains from one sample, sequenced in a study of radiotherapy plus CTLA-4 blockade in lung cancer. Repertoires were generated with immunoSEQ multiplex PCR, while TCRdb's copy carries only in-frame clones and drops some. The table lists tens of thousands of clones, about 85% of them singletons, with 28% in the top ten. The sequences come from peripheral blood, collected from a patient treated with radiotherapy plus ipilimumab. These receptors all stem from a human donor with non-small cell lung cancer whose response to radiotherapy plus ipilimumab could not be evaluated. The CDR3 runs from the conserved cysteine through the conserved F or W. The order of the fields is J gene, clone size, V gene, D gene, CDR3 protein, CDR3 DNA. The D gene is left open where the match is weak. Rows give clone size only sometimes, using once, few, many, or a class for an expanded clone.

TRBJ2-7	-	TRBV18	-	CASSPPGPPEQYF	TGTGCCAGCTCACCACCGGGGCCCCCCGAGCAGTACTTC
TRBJ2-7	few	TRBV6-1	-	CASTLGEGHTYEQYF	TGTGCCAGCACCTTAGGAGAGGGACATACCTACGAGCAGTACTTC
TRBJ2-1	-	TRBV11-3	TRBD2	CASSLEGTSAADNEQFF	TGTGCCAGCAGCTTAGAAGGGACTAGCGCCGCCGACAATGAGCAGTTCTTC
TRBJ1-2	-	TRBV6-5	-	CASSTDPDSYGYTF	TGTGCCAGCAGTACCGACCCGGACAGCTATGGCTACACCTTC
TRBJ2-7	-	TRBV19	TRBD1	CASSIVLTLQGDPYEQYF	TGTGCCAGTAGTATAGTCTTAACCCTTCAGGGGGATCCTTACGAGCAGTACTTC
TRBJ2-2	-	TRBV9	-	CASSAQGTGELFF	TGTGCCAGCAGCGCCCAGGGGACCGGGGAGCTGTTTTTT
TRBJ1-5	-	TRBV28	-	CASSWGGGQPQHF	TGTGCCAGCAGTTGGGGAGGGGGACAGCCCCAGCATTTT
TRBJ2-7	-	TRBV10-3	-	CAISDQGSREQYF	TGTGCCATCAGTGACCAGGGATCACGGGAGCAGTACTTC
TRBJ1-5	-	TRBV19	-	CASSPPAYGLSNQPQHF	TGTGCCAGTAGTCCACCTGCCTATGGACTGAGCAATCAGCCCCAGCATTTT
TRBJ1-4	once	TRBV19	-	CASKVGSEKLFF	TGTGCCAGTAAAGTCGGGTCTGAAAAACTGTTTTTT
TRBJ1-1	once	TRBV9	-	CASSVAVENTEAFF	TGTGCCAGCAGCGTAGCGGTAGAAAACACTGAAGCTTTCTTT
TRBJ2-7	-	TRBV29-1	-	CSVVGGIYEQYF	TGCAGCGTTGTAGGGGGTATCTACGAGCAGTACTTC
TRBJ2-3	-	TRBV7-8	TRBD1	CASSLAGTGGRNTQYF	TGTGCCAGCAGCTTAGCGGGAACAGGGGGCCGGAATACGCAGTATTTT
TRBJ2-3	-	TRBV30	-	CAWSVVVTDTQYF	TGTGCCTGGAGTGTAGTAGTGACAGATACGCAGTATTTT
TRBJ2-7	-	TRBV28	TRBD2	CASSPQGTSGRRYVEQYF	TGTGCCAGCAGTCCCCAGGGGACTAGCGGGAGGAGATATGTCGAGCAGTACTTC
TRBJ2-7	few	TRBV6-5	TRBD1	CASREPGTGAQEQYF	TGTGCCAGCAGGGAACCCGGGACAGGGGCTCAAGAGCAGTACTTC
TRBJ2-1	-	TRBV7-8	TRBD2	CASSSTGTSGRHEQFF	TGTGCCAGCAGCTCTACCGGGACTAGCGGGAGGCATGAGCAGTTCTTC
TRBJ1-5	once	TRBV7-8	-	CASSLVIGGFRNQPQHF	TGTGCCAGCAGCTTAGTGATTGGAGGGTTCCGCAATCAGCCCCAGCATTTT
TRBJ2-7	-	TRBV4-1	-	CASSQDERSYEQYF	TGCGCCAGCAGCCAAGATGAACGGTCCTACGAGCAGTACTTC
TRBJ2-3	-	TRBV6-1	-	CASSELGRGVDTQYF	TGTGCCAGCAGTGAATTAGGCAGGGGGGTAGATACGCAGTATTTT
TRBJ1-2	-	TRBV19	-	CASSIGRSFGGYTF	TGTGCCAGTAGTATTGGGCGCAGCTTCGGTGGCTACACCTTC
TRBJ1-2	-	TRBV12-5	-	CASGWGDRIYGYTF	TGTGCTAGTGGTTGGGGTGACAGGATCTATGGCTACACCTTC
TRBJ2-7	-	TRBV15	TRBD1	CATSRGQGAGEQYF	TGTGCCACCAGCCGCGGACAGGGGGCTGGCGAGCAGTACTTC
TRBJ2-3	-	TRBV28	-	CASREQGILADTQYF	TGTGCCAGCAGAGAACAGGGAATTTTGGCAGATACGCAGTATTTT
TRBJ2-4	once	TRBV19	-	CASSISITGLAKNIQYF	TGTGCCAGTAGTATATCGATAACAGGGCTAGCCAAAAACATTCAGTACTTC
TRBJ1-4	-	TRBV19	-	CASSLGVFDEKLFF	TGTGCCAGTAGCCTCGGGGTGTTCGATGAAAAACTGTTTTTT
TRBJ2-1	-	TRBV6-6	-	CASTLSGGAGEQFF	TGTGCCAGCACCCTAAGTGGGGGGGCAGGTGAGCAGTTCTTC
TRBJ2-2	-	TRBV5-5	TRBD2	CASSITSGGGGELFF	TGTGCCAGCAGCATAACTAGCGGTGGGGGCGGGGAGCTGTTTTTT
TRBJ1-4	-	TRBV25-1	-	CASSDTRSPNEKLFF	TGTGCCAGCAGTGACACTCGGTCACCTAATGAAAAACTGTTTTTT
TRBJ2-7	-	TRBV28	TRBD2	CASSPGTSGSSYEQYF	TGTGCCAGCAGTCCCGGGACTAGCGGGAGCTCCTACGAGCAGTACTTC
TRBJ1-5	-	TRBV18	-	CASSPDSYQPQHF	TGTGCCAGCTCACCTGACAGTTATCAGCCCCAGCATTTT
TRBJ2-1	-	TRBV20-1	-	CSAFHNEQFF	TGCAGTGCCTTTCACAATGAGCAGTTCTTC
TRBJ1-2	-	TRBV27	-	CASSPGQQIYGYTF	TGTGCCAGCAGTCCAGGACAGCAGATCTATGGCTACACCTTC
TRBJ2-7	-	TRBV5-4	TRBD2	CASSQGTSGRAPEKQYF	TGTGCCAGCAGCCAAGGGACTAGCGGGAGAGCCCCCGAAAAGCAGTACTTC
TRBJ2-1	-	TRBV27	-	CASSLTVTGSYNEQFF	TGTGCCAGCAGTTTAACAGTAACAGGCTCCTACAATGAGCAGTTCTTC
TRBJ1-2	once	TRBV7-2	-	CASSLGSLQGGGYTF	TGTGCCAGCAGCTTAGGATCCCTACAGGGCGGTGGCTACACCTTC
TRBJ2-7	-	TRBV29-1	TRBD1	CSVVGTGRSNEQYF	TGCAGCGTCGTGGGGACAGGGCGCTCTAACGAGCAGTACTTC
TRBJ1-2	-	TRBV28	-	CASSRGGVGYGYTF	TGTGCCAGCAGTAGAGGGGGGGTTGGCTATGGCTACACCTTC
TRBJ2-7	-	TRBV28	-	CASSLRGHRTGQYF	TGTGCCAGCAGTTTACGCGGACACCGGACGGGGCAGTACTTC
TRBJ2-1	-	TRBV28	TRBD1	CASSLTGAYNEQFF	TGTGCCAGCAGTTTGACAGGGGCCTACAATGAGCAGTTCTTC
TRBJ1-5	-	TRBV28	-	CASMDSGKDNQPQHF	TGTGCCAGCATGGATTCGGGGAAGGACAATCAGCCCCAGCATTTT
TRBJ1-2	-	TRBV27	-	CASSLGWPSDYGYTF	TGTGCCAGCAGTTTAGGCTGGCCCTCCGACTATGGCTACACCTTC
TRBJ2-7	-	TRBV7-2	TRBD2	CASSLASGVLYEQYF	TGTGCCAGCAGCTTAGCTAGCGGGGTCTTGTACGAGCAGTACTTC
TRBJ1-2	-	TRBV14	TRBD1	CASSPGPGQGPGYTF	TGTGCCAGCAGCCCGGGACCGGGACAGGGACCTGGCTACACCTTC
TRBJ1-1	-	TRBV7-6	TRBD1	CASSDGQGFTEAFF	TGTGCCAGCAGTGACGGACAGGGTTTCACTGAAGCTTTCTTT
TRBJ1-1	once	TRBV4-2	-	CASSQQLNTEAFF	TGTGCCAGCAGCCAACAGTTGAACACTGAAGCTTTCTTT
TRBJ2-7	-	TRBV30	-	CAWSVPWSEQYF	TGTGCCTGGAGTGTACCCTGGAGCGAGCAGTACTTC
TRBJ2-4	-	TRBV9	-	CASSVAPGASGENIQYF	TGTGCCAGCAGCGTAGCTCCAGGGGCGAGTGGGGAAAACATTCAGTACTTC
TRBJ2-7	-	TRBV28	-	CASSLSSAGKHEQYF	TGTGCCAGCAGTTTATCAAGCGCAGGGAAACACGAGCAGTACTTC
TRBJ2-3	once	TRBV5-1	TRBD1	CASSSRQGSDTQYF	TGCGCCAGCAGCTCGAGACAGGGTTCGGATACGCAGTATTTT
TRBJ2-7	-	TRBV29-1	-	CSVDRGYEQYF	TGCAGCGTTGACAGGGGCTACGAGCAGTACTTC
TRBJ2-7	-	TRBV15	TRBD1	CATSRRQGSLYEQYF	TGTGCCACCAGCAGACGACAGGGGTCGTTGTACGAGCAGTACTTC
TRBJ1-5	-	TRBV28	TRBD1	CASSLLRTGDQPQHF	TGTGCCAGCAGTTTACTTAGGACAGGGGATCAGCCCCAGCATTTT
TRBJ2-3	-	TRBV29-1	-	CSTKLSDTDTQYF	TGCAGCACTAAATTATCGGACACAGATACGCAGTATTTT